Listed below are T cell receptor beta chains from one sample, sequenced in a study of regulatory T cells in long-lasting Graves disease. Each CDR3 protein is one row after TCRdb ran MiXCR on the multiplex PCR reads. The sample records 400,000 to 500,000 distinct CDR3 sequences, around a fifth being singletons. This specimen was peripheral blood mononuclear cells (PBMCs), taken when the disease was refractory, from a patient treated with antithyroid drugs. Receptor source: a female donor with Graves disease. The CDR3 runs from the conserved cysteine through the conserved F or W. The order of the fields is clone size, D gene, J gene, V gene, CDR3 DNA, CDR3 protein. A D gene is named only where the DNA matches it firmly. Size is stated for part of the rows, as once, few or many counts, or as a class when the clone is expanded.

few,TRBD1,TRBJ1-1,TRBV5-5,TGTGCCAGCAGCTTGGCGACAGGGGTGACATACGGTGCTGAAGCTTTCTTT,CASSLATGVTYGAEAFF
few,TRBD1,TRBJ1-2,TRBV6-1,TGTGCCAGCAGCTTGCCGGGACAGTACTATGGCTACACCTTC,CASSLPGQYYGYTF
-,-,TRBJ2-7,TRBV29-1,TGCAGCGCCGCTTCTAGCGTTCTTACCTACGAGCAGTACTTC,CSAASSVLTYEQYF
many,-,TRBJ1-1,TRBV28,TGTGCCAGCCTGAGGGGGGCCGGAGTGAACACTGAAGCTTTCTTT,CASLRGAGVNTEAFF
many,-,TRBJ2-7,TRBV28,TGTGCCAGCAGTCGGGAAAGCGGAAACTACGAGCAGTACTTC,CASSRESGNYEQYF
-,-,TRBJ2-7,TRBV6-2/TRBV6-3,TGTGCCAGCAGTGCCCGTAGAGGATGGGGTGACGAGCAGTACTTC,CASSARRGWGDEQYF
many,TRBD1,TRBJ1-2,TRBV6-1,TGTGCCAGCAGCCAGGACAGGTCCAACTATGGCTACACCTTC,CASSQDRSNYGYTF
many,TRBD1,TRBJ1-2,TRBV12-3/TRBV12-4,TGTGCCAGCAGGACCTTGGGACAGCCCTACACCTTC,CASRTLGQPYTF
-,TRBD1,TRBJ1-1,TRBV5-5,TGTGCCAGCAGCCGGGGACAGGGTAAGACTGAAGCTTTCTTT,CASSRGQGKTEAFF
many,-,TRBJ1-1,TRBV6-5,TGTGCCAGCAGGTACGGTGCGGCGGAGGCTTTCTTT,CASRYGAAEAFF
many,TRBD1,TRBJ2-5,TRBV9,TGTGCCAGCAGCCCAGGGACAGTGCTTCCACAAGAGACCCAGTACTTC,CASSPGTVLPQETQYF
many,-,TRBJ1-6,TRBV6-5,TGTGCCAGCAGTTACTCGAGGACACCCCTCCACTTT,CASSYSRTPLHF
-,-,TRBJ1-6,TRBV5-1,TGCGCCAGCAGCTTGTCAGGCCTCGGATCACCCCTCCACTTT,CASSLSGLGSPLHF
many,TRBD1,TRBJ2-7,TRBV2,TGTGCCAGCAGTCCGTGGGACAGCACCTACGAGCAGTACTTC,CASSPWDSTYEQYF
many,-,TRBJ2-1,TRBV2,TGTGCCAGCAGCCCGAGCTCCTACAATGAGCAGTTCTTC,CASSPSSYNEQFF
many,TRBD2,TRBJ2-5,TRBV29-1,TGCAGCGTAGTTCGGGGGGAGGGAGAGACCCAGTACTTC,CSVVRGEGETQYF
-,-,TRBJ1-6,TRBV5-1,TGCGCCAGCAGCTTGTTACAGATTAATTCACCCCTCCACTTT,CASSLLQINSPLHF
many,-,TRBJ1-1,TRBV6-1,TGTGCCAGCAGGGCGCTCGAGGGGGGCGGCACTGAAGCTTTCTTT,CASRALEGGGTEAFF
many,-,TRBJ1-1,TRBV12-3/TRBV12-4,TGTGCCAGCAGGCAGGGCGGCGCTGAAGCTTTCTTT,CASRQGGAEAFF
few,-,TRBJ1-3,TRBV12-3/TRBV12-4,TGTGCCAGCAGTTTCACCCACCGACCCAGGGGCTCTGGAAACACCATATATTTT,CASSFTHRPRGSGNTIYF
few,-,TRBJ2-7,TRBV7-2,TGTGCCAGCAGCCCAGATCGAGTCAGCCACGAGCAGTACTTC,CASSPDRVSHEQYF
-,TRBD1,TRBJ2-7,TRBV7-8,TGTGCCAGCAAACCGACAGGGCTTAAAGACTACGAGCAGTACTTC,CASKPTGLKDYEQYF
-,TRBD1,TRBJ1-2,TRBV29-1,TGCAGTCTTTCTCAGGGGGCCAACTATGGCTACACCTTC,CSLSQGANYGYTF
few,-,TRBJ2-5,TRBV20-1,TGCAGTGCTAGCTCCTATGGAGGGTCAGAGACCCAGTACTTC,CSASSYGGSETQYF
-,-,TRBJ1-4,TRBV29-1,TGCAGCGTAAGGAGGGAGGATGAAAAACCGTTTTTT,CSVRREDEKPFF
many,TRBD1,TRBJ1-5,TRBV12-3/TRBV12-4,TGTGCCAGCAGTCGAAGACAGGGGAGAATCAATCCCCAGCATTTT,CASSRRQGRINPQHF
many,-,TRBJ1-1,TRBV6-1,TGTGCCAGCAGTGTACCGGGACCCTTGAACACTGAAGCTTTCTTT,CASSVPGPLNTEAFF
many,-,TRBJ1-1,TRBV27,TGTGCCAGCAGTCACGAGGGGGTTGAAGCTTTCTTT,CASSHEGVEAFF
-,-,TRBJ1-1,TRBV7-9,TGTGCCAGCAGCCCATTCGTGACAGGGAACACTGAAGCTTTCTTT,CASSPFVTGNTEAFF
-,TRBD1,TRBJ2-7,TRBV27,TGTGCCAGCAGTCTTCGACCGGGACAGGGGAACTACGAGCAGTACTTC,CASSLRPGQGNYEQYF
-,-,TRBJ2-3,TRBV20-1,TGCAGTGCGGCTACGGTTATAGTGGATACGCAGTATTTT,CSAATVIVDTQYF
few,-,TRBJ2-7,TRBV12-3/TRBV12-4,TGTGCCAGCAGATTCCGGGACATCTCCTACGAGCAGTACTTC,CASRFRDISYEQYF
many,TRBD1,TRBJ2-7,TRBV29-1,TGCAGCGTTGAGGGAAGACAGGGAACCCACGAGCAGTACTTC,CSVEGRQGTHEQYF
few,-,TRBJ1-5,TRBV19,TGTGCCAGTAGTATAGCAGGTTCCCAGCCCCAGCATTTT,CASSIAGSQPQHF
many,-,TRBJ1-6,TRBV20-1,TGCAGTGCTAGCCCCGGACAGTCCAATTCACCCCTCCACTTT,CSASPGQSNSPLHF
many,TRBD2,TRBJ2-7,TRBV6-1,TGTGCCAGCCTTAAGGTTAGCGGGAGACCCTACGAGCAGTACTTC,CASLKVSGRPYEQYF
many,TRBD1,TRBJ1-2,TRBV30,TGTGCCTGGAGTTTACAGGGGGCGAATGGCTACACCTTC,CAWSLQGANGYTF
-,-,TRBJ2-3,TRBV6-1,TGTGCCAGCAGACCGGACCCCGGACGGGATACGCAGTATTTT,CASRPDPGRDTQYF
-,-,TRBJ1-1,TRBV12-3/TRBV12-4,TGTGCCAGCAGTCAAGACGGCAAGGGGCCTGAAGCTTTCTTT,CASSQDGKGPEAFF
many,-,TRBJ1-1,TRBV6-1,TGTGCCAGCAGTGAATCAGTGTGGCGGAACACTGAAGCTTTCTTT,CASSESVWRNTEAFF
many,-,TRBJ2-2,TRBV2,TGTGCCAGCAGTGATCCCGGTTGGGCCGGGGAGCTGTTTTTT,CASSDPGWAGELFF
many,-,TRBJ2-7,TRBV28,TGTGCCAGCCGGCAGGGTAGTCACGAGCAGTACTTC,CASRQGSHEQYF
-,-,TRBJ2-7,TRBV7-8,TGTGCCAGCAGCTTAAGCGGCTTCTCCTACGAGCAGTACTTC,CASSLSGFSYEQYF
-,-,TRBJ2-5,TRBV5-1,TGCGCCAGCAGCCTATTCCCAGACAGGCAAGAGACCCAGTACTTC,CASSLFPDRQETQYF
many,TRBD1,TRBJ2-7,TRBV11-2,TGTGCCAGCAGCCCCTTCCGGACAGGGATATACGAGCAGTACTTC,CASSPFRTGIYEQYF
-,-,TRBJ2-7,TRBV12-3/TRBV12-4,TGTGCCAGCAAGAGGAGAGGTCGGAGGCCCCACGAGCAGTACTTC,CASKRRGRRPHEQYF
few,-,TRBJ1-1,TRBV6-2/TRBV6-3,TGTGCCAGCACTCGGGACGGAAACACTGAAGCTTTCTTT,CASTRDGNTEAFF
-,-,TRBJ1-4,TRBV29-1,TGCAGCGCCTATGCGCCCGCAACTAATGAAAAACTGTTTTTT,CSAYAPATNEKLFF
few,TRBD1,TRBJ1-2,TRBV12-3/TRBV12-4,TGTGCCAGCAGTGCCAGGCTGACAGGGTCGTGGGGCTACACCTTC,CASSARLTGSWGYTF
-,-,TRBJ1-1,TRBV7-3,TGTGCCAGCAGCTTAACTATGGAGAGTACTGAAGCTTTCTTT,CASSLTMESTEAFF
many,TRBD1,TRBJ1-1,TRBV6-1,TGTGCCAGCAGTAGCCTGGGACAGGGAAACACTGAAGCTTTCTTT,CASSSLGQGNTEAFF
many,TRBD1,TRBJ1-2,TRBV19,TGTGCCAGTAGAGTGACAGGGGGAGATGGCTACACCTTC,CASRVTGGDGYTF
many,-,TRBJ1-2,TRBV28,TGTGCCAGCAGCCTATCGAGGGGCTACACCTTC,CASSLSRGYTF